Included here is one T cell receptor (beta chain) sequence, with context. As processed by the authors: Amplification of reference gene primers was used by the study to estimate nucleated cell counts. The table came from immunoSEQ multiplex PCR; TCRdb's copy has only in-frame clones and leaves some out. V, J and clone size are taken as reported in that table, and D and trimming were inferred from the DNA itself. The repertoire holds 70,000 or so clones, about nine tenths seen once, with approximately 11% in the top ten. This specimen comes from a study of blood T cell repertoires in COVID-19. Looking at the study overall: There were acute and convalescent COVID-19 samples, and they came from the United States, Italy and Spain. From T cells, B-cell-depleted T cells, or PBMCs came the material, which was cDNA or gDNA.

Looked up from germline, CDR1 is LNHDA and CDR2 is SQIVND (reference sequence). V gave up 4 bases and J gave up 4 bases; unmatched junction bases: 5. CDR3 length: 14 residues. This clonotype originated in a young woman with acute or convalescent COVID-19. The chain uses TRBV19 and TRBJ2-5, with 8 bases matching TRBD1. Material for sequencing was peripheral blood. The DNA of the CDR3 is TGTGCCAGTAGTAGGGGTGGGACAGGAGAGACCCAGTACTTC. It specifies CASSRGGTGETQYF.